One sample yielded the 6 T cell receptor beta chains listed below, sequenced in a study of shared clonotypes between healthy human individuals. Assay used: immunoSEQ multiplex PCR; TCRdb lists only in-frame clones, some missing. The sample yields about 2.3 million clones, more than 80% seen once. The sample consisted of naive CD4+ T cells from PBMCs. Subset reported: CD45RA+ positively selected. Every receptor here comes from a man aged 18 to 29 in good health. Some clones in this sample may be carry-over from other donors' samples.

The genes are TRBV27 and TRBJ2-5; maybe TRBD2 (6 bases). The CDR3 covers 15 residues. V lost 2 bases to trimming and J lost 5 bases, with 15 bases between them. Germline V gene data show CDR1 as MNHEY and CDR2 as SMNVEV (reference sequence). The CDR3 loop reads CASSLIPGGLETQYF. The CDR3 DNA follows: TGTGCCAGCAGTTTAATCCCTGGAGGGTTGGAGACCCAGTACTTC.

This rearrangement joins TRBV27 to TRBJ2-7, with TRBD2 matching 10 bases. J gave up 3 bases and V 6 bases, and 5 bases lay outside the gene matches. Germline V gene sequence: CDR1 MNHEY, CDR2 SMNVEV (reference sequence). The CDR3 loop spans 14 amino acids. As DNA, the CDR3 is TGTGCCAGCAGGATAGCGGGAGGCCTCTACGAGCAGTACTTC. Its protein is CASRIAGGLYEQYF.

The V call is TRBV7-2, the J call TRBJ1-1; TRBD1 matches at 8 bases. The V gene end was trimmed by 1 base and the J gene end by 3 bases; junction bases not matched to a gene: 10. The germline V gene has CDR1 SGHTA and CDR2 FQGNSA. The CDR3 is made up of 17 amino acids. The CDR3 coding sequence is TGTGCCAGCAGCTTAGACGGTCGGGACAGGTCGTACACTGAAGCTTTCTTT. Residues: CASSLDGRDRSYTEAFF.

The V gene is TRBV29-1, the J gene TRBJ2-2; D perhaps matches TRBD2 (6 bases). Trimming removed 3 bases from V and 5 bases from J, with 7 bases in between. This CDR3 has 12 amino acids. Germline assignment: CDR1 SQVTM and CDR2 ANQGSEA. CDR3 region: CSVEGGTGELFF. DNA of the CDR3: TGCAGCGTTGAGGGAGGAACCGGGGAGCTGTTTTTT.

Points on this clone: Other DNA sequences in this sample translate to the same CDR3. The genes are TRBV28 and TRBJ1-5; TRBD1 is a possible D gene (5 bases). Germline V gene lookup returns CDR1 MDHEN and CDR2 SYDVKM. The CDR3 contains 15 residues. Trimming took 4 bases from V and 3 from J, leaving 13 bases between them. Here the CDR3 reads CASSSPGGDNQPQHF. The DNA for the CDR3 is TGTGCCAGCAGTTCTCCGGGGGGGGACAATCAGCCCCAGCATTTT. The variable domain in full, completed from reference TRBV28 and TRBJ1-5, reads DVKVTQSSRYLVKRTGEKVFLECVQDMDHENMFWYRQDPGLGLRLIYFSYDVKMKEKGDIPEGYSVSREKKERFSLILESASTNQTSMYLCASSSPGGDNQPQHFGDGTRLSIL.

The chain is built from TRBV19 and TRBJ1-2; D call uncertain. Germline lookup yields CDR1 LNHDA and CDR2 SQIVND (reference sequence). Trimming shortened V by 3 bases and J by 5 bases, and 10 bases separated the two germline ends. The CDR3 sequence is 13 residues long. DNA for the CDR3: TGTGCCAGTAGTATCCAGACGAGATATGGCTACACCTTC. Its translation is CASSIQTRYGYTF.